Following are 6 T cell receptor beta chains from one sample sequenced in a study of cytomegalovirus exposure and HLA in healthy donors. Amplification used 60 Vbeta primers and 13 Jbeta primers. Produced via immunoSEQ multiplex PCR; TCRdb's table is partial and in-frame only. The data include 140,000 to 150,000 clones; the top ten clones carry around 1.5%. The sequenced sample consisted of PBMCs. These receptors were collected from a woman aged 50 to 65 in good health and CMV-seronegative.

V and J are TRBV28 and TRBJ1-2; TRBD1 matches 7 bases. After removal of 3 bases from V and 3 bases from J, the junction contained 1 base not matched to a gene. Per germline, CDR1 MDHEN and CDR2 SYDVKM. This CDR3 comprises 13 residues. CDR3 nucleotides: TGTGCCAGCAGTTTTGGACAGGACTATGGCTACACCTTC. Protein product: CASSFGQDYGYTF.

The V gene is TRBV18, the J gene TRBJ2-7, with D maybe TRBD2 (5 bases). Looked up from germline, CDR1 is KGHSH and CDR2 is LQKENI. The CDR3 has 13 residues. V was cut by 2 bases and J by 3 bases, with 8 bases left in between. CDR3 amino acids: CASSPSSVYEQYF. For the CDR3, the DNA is TGTGCCAGCTCACCAAGTAGCGTCTACGAGCAGTACTTC.

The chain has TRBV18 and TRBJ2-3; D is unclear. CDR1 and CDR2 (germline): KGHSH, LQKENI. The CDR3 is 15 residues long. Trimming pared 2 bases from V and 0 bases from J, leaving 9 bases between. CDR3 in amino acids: CASSPTSVSTDTQYF. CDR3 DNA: TGTGCCAGCTCACCAACGTCGGTAAGCACAGATACGCAGTATTTT.

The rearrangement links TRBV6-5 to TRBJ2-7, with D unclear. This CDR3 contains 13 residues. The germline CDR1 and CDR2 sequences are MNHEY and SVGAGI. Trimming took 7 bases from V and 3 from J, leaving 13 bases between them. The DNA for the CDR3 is TGTGCCAGCACCCGCGCATCCGACTACGAGCAGTACTTC. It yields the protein CASTRASDYEQYF.

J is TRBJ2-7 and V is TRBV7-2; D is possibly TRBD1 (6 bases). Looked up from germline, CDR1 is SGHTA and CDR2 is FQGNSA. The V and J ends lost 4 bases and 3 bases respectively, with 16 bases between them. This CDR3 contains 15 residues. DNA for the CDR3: TGTGCCAGCAGCTCCGCCGGACAGTTTGTCTACGAGCAGTACTTC. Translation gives CASSSAGQFVYEQYF. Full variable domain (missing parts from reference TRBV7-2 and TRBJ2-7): GAGVSQSPSNKVTEKGKDVELRCDPISGHTALYWYRQSLGQGLEFLIYFQGNSAPDKSGLPSDRFSAERTGGSVSTLTIQRTQQEDSAVYLCASSSAGQFVYEQYFGPGTRLTVT.

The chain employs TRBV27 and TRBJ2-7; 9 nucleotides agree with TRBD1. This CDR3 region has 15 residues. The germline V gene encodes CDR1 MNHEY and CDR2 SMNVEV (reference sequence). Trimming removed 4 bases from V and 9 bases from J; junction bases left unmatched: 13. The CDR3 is CASSSIGTGMAGQYF. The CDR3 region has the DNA TGTGCCAGCAGTTCGATTGGGACAGGGATGGCTGGGCAGTACTTC.